These 29 T cell receptor beta chains originate from one sample sequenced in a study of T-cell reconstitution after alpha-beta-depleted transplantation in children. Molecular barcoding with unique molecular identifiers was used for the TCRbeta library. TCRdb re-analysed the PCR reads in MiXCR, keeping a single row per CDR3 protein. The sample records 120,000 to 150,000 distinct CDR3 sequences, 8% to 10% being singletons. The source material was PBMCs, mostly from graft donor cells, sampled 180 days after TCRalphabeta/CD19-depleted stem cell transplant. These receptors originate from a female patient between 2 and 15 years old who had a stem cell transplant for congenital amegakaryocytic thrombocytopenia, so the T cells may come from the graft donor.

The chain employs TRBV4-2 and TRBJ2-2; no reliable D call. V was shortened by 1 base and J by 3 bases, with 12 bases between the two germline ends. The germline V gene has CDR1 LGHNA and CDR2 YNFKEQ. The CDR3 totals 16 residues. DNA of the CDR3: TGTGCCAGCAGCCAAGCTTACCCCTGGGACACCGGGGAGCTGTTTTTT. It codes for CASSQAYPWDTGELFF.

This clonotype came up a few times. J is TRBJ2-1 and V is TRBV9, with a tentative D call TRBD2 (5 bases). V lost 3 bases and J lost 3, with 10 bases in between. This CDR3 has 14 amino acids. Germline CDR1 SGDLS, CDR2 YYNGEE. CDR3 loop: CASSAVGVYNEQFF. The CDR3 DNA sequence: TGTGCCAGCAGCGCTGTGGGAGTCTACAATGAGCAGTTCTTC.

This clonotype was detected ten times or more. V is TRBV19 and J is TRBJ1-1, with D maybe TRBD1 (5 bases). The CDR3 extends over 17 amino acids. Germline V gives CDR1 LNHDA, CDR2 SQIVND (reference sequence). V was shortened by 6 bases and J by 0 bases, with 20 bases between the two germline ends. As DNA, the CDR3 is TGTGCCAGTAGGTCTTCGGGACGGGGGAACATGAACACTGAAGCTTTCTTT. This translates into CASRSSGRGNMNTEAFF.

This chain links TRBV20-1 with TRBJ2-5; either TRBD1 or TRBD2 may fit D (5 bases each). Trimming took off 3 bases at V and 3 bases at J, with 14 bases between the two ends. CDR3 length: 14 amino acids. CDR1 is DFQATT and CDR2 is SNEGSKA in the germline V gene (reference sequence). The CDR3 loop is CSARAYGAEETQYF. CDR3 nucleotide sequence: TGCAGTGCTAGGGCATACGGGGCCGAAGAGACCCAGTACTTC.

The chain joins TRBV27 to TRBJ2-7, with 11 bases that match TRBD2. Germline CDR1 reads MNHEY; CDR2 reads SMNVEV (reference sequence). The CDR3 consists of 15 residues. V dropped 4 bases and J dropped 2; count of bases not matched to a gene: 4. CDR3 sequence (DNA): TGTGCCAGCAGTTCCCTTAGCGGGAGGGCCTACGAGCAGTACTTC. Protein: CASSSLSGRAYEQYF.

This clonotype was detected many times. V gene TRBV20-1 combines with J gene TRBJ1-4; no definite D call. Looked up from germline, CDR1 is DFQATT and CDR2 is SNEGSKA (reference sequence). The CDR3 length is 14 residues. V lost 5 bases and J 5 bases, leaving 15 bases between the germline ends. CDR3 protein: CSAPSRRPNEKLFF. CDR3 DNA sequence: TGCAGTGCTCCTTCCCGCCGCCCAAATGAAAAACTGTTTTTT.

Many counts were recorded for this clonotype. The rearrangement links TRBV12-3 or TRBV12-4 to TRBJ2-7, with 11 positions matching TRBD2. The V gene end was trimmed by 3 bases and the J gene end by 2 bases; junction bases not matched to a gene: 3. The CDR3 has 15 amino acids. Written as DNA, the CDR3 is TGTGCCAGCAGTTTCCTAGCGGGGGGTCCCTACGAGCAGTACTTC. Its protein product is CASSFLAGGPYEQYF.

At least ten counts were recorded for this clonotype. The chain has TRBV5-5 and TRBJ2-2; TRBD2 agrees at 7 bases. This CDR3 spans 15 amino acids. Germline loops: CDR1 SGHKS, CDR2 YYEKEE (reference sequence). J lost 4 bases, V lost 0 bases, and 3 bases had no gene match. CDR3 in DNA: TGTGCCAGCAGCTTGGCGGCTAGCGGCACCGGGGAGCTGTTTTTT. Residues: CASSLAASGTGELFF.

This clonotype came up many times. The gene calls are TRBV7-6 and TRBJ2-3; TRBD2 matches 8 bases. CDR3 length: 16 amino acids. The V segment lost 1 base and the J segment 2 bases; nucleotides outside the gene matches: 5. The germline gives CDR1 SGHVS, CDR2 FNYEAQ. Written as DNA, the CDR3 is TGTGCCAGCAGCTTAGAAGCGGGAGTGGCCACAGATACGCAGTATTTT. This translates into CASSLEAGVATDTQYF.

This clonotype has at least ten counts. The chain has TRBV10-3 and TRBJ1-6; maybe TRBD1 (6 bases). V lost 7 bases and J 7 bases, leaving 11 bases between the germline ends. CDR3 length: 13 residues. Germline V gene sequence: CDR1 ENHRY, CDR2 SYGVKD. CDR3 loop: CAITEGVNSPLHF. The CDR3 region has the DNA TGTGCCATCACCGAGGGGGTAAATTCACCCCTCCACTTT.

This rearrangement joins TRBV20-1 to TRBJ1-1; D is possibly TRBD1 (6 bases). There are 14 residues in the CDR3. Between the trimmed V and J ends, which lost 6 bases and 0 bases, there was a span of 14 bases. Germline CDR1 is DFQATT and CDR2 is SNEGSKA (reference sequence). CDR3 loop: CSADGQLMNTEAFF. The CDR3 nucleotides are TGCAGTGCAGACGGACAGTTGATGAACACTGAAGCTTTCTTT.

This chain joins TRBV6-1 and TRBJ1-3; 9 bases fit TRBD1. Germline lookup yields CDR1 MNHNS and CDR2 SASEGT. V lost 3 bases, J lost 0 bases, and 6 bases stayed unmatched. The CDR3 has 17 residues. This chain's CDR3 is CASSEPGQGASGNTIYF. As DNA, the CDR3 is TGTGCCAGCAGTGAGCCGGGACAGGGCGCCTCTGGAAACACCATATATTTT.

The V gene is TRBV28, the J gene TRBJ2-7, with TRBD2 identical over 11 bases. CDR1 MDHEN and CDR2 SYDVKM come from the germline V gene. V trimming: 6 bases; J trimming: 1 base; junction bases outside the gene matches: 11. This CDR3 is built from 17 residues. The CDR3 bases are TGTGCCAGCAGCCGAAGGCCGGGACTAGCGGCTTCCTACGAGCAGTACTTC. Its protein is CASSRRPGLAASYEQYF.

This clonotype was recorded many times. This rearrangement joins TRBV24-1 to TRBJ2-2, with no clear D. The CDR3 covers 16 residues. CDR1 is KGHDR and CDR2 is SFDVKD in the germline V gene. V was trimmed by 1 base and J by 3 bases, leaving 11 bases between them. The CDR3 sequence is CATSDFWERDTGELFF. The CDR3 nucleotides are TGTGCCACCAGTGATTTCTGGGAAAGAGACACCGGGGAGCTGTTTTTT.

This clonotype was found many times. The J gene is TRBJ1-6, the V gene TRBV6-5, with D tentatively TRBD1 (6 bases). The CDR3 sequence is 15 residues long. Looked up from germline, CDR1 is MNHEY and CDR2 is SVGAGI. V was shortened by 2 bases and J by 6 bases, with 11 bases between the two germline ends. CDR3 protein: CASSYEDSSNSPLHF. The CDR3 coding sequence is TGTGCCAGCAGTTACGAGGACAGCAGTAATTCACCCCTCCACTTT.

This clonotype has at least ten counts. The chain links TRBV10-3 to TRBJ2-7, with D possibly called TRBD1 or TRBD2 (5 bases each). The CDR3 runs 13 residues. Per germline, CDR1 ENHRY and CDR2 SYGVKD. V gave up 7 bases and J gave up 0 bases, with 10 bases separating them. This chain's CDR3 is CAIMGVPSYEQYF. CDR3 bases: TGTGCCATCATGGGGGTCCCCTCCTACGAGCAGTACTTC.

This clonotype was seen many times. V is TRBV12-3 or TRBV12-4 and J is TRBJ2-1; no clear D gene. V lost 3 bases and J lost 7, with 7 bases in between. The CDR3 is 12 residues long. The CDR3 bases are TGTGCCAGCAGTTTGTCTTGGAATGAGCAGTTCTTC. Translated, it gives CASSLSWNEQFF.

This clonotype was detected many times. CDR3 loop: CASSSQTDTQYF. Here the CDR3 DNA reads TGTGCCAGCAGCTCCCAGACAGATACGCAGTATTTT. The genes are TRBV7-9 and TRBJ2-3; D call uncertain. Trimming pared 4 bases from V and 3 bases from J, leaving 5 bases between. Per germline, CDR1 SEHNR and CDR2 FQNEAQ (reference sequence). The CDR3 sequence is 12 residues long.

At least ten counts were recorded for this clonotype. The chain joins TRBV5-1 to TRBJ1-2, with D possibly TRBD1 on 5 matching bases. Trimming removed 0 bases from V and 4 bases from J, with 13 bases in between. The CDR3 loop spans 15 amino acids. Germline-derived CDR1 and CDR2 are SGHRS and YFSETQ. The CDR3 loop is CASSLERGDLYGYTF. The CDR3, as DNA: TGCGCCAGCAGCTTGGAGCGGGGGGACCTCTATGGCTACACCTTC.

Concerning this clonotype: One end of the junction does not line up with germline, which may come from a read error. V is TRBV7-9 and J is TRBJ1-5, with TRBD1 identical over 9 bases. The CDR3 has 14 residues. Germline CDR1 and CDR2: SEHNR and FQNEAQ (reference sequence). CDR3 sequence (DNA): TGTGCCAGCAGCTCAACAGGGGGCAACCAGCCCCAGCATTTT. Translated, it gives CASSSTGGNQPQHF.

CDR3 DNA: TGTGCCTGGAGTAGGGACAGGGCAACCCTGCAGTACTTC. Amino acids: CAWSRDRATLQYF. This chain connects TRBV30 to TRBJ2-7, with 9 bases aligning to TRBD1. The V gene end was trimmed by 2 bases and the J gene end by 9 bases; junction bases not matched to a gene: 8. The CDR3 has 13 residues. Germline-derived CDR1 and CDR2 are GTSNPN and SVGIG (reference sequence).

This clonotype was seen many times. This chain links TRBV28 with TRBJ1-4, with a tentative D call TRBD1 (5 bases). The CDR3 is 15 residues long. V lost 3 bases to trimming and J lost 7 bases, with 15 bases between them. The V gene's germline CDR1 is MDHEN and CDR2 SYDVKM. The CDR3 sequence is CASSLDTQLLEKLFF. CDR3 DNA sequence: TGTGCCAGCAGTTTGGACACCCAACTCCTTGAAAAACTGTTTTTT.

This clonotype was observed at least ten times. The rearrangement joins TRBV3-1 to TRBJ1-2, with 8 bases lining up with TRBD1. Germline assignment: CDR1 LGHDT and CDR2 YNNKEL (reference sequence). The CDR3 runs 13 residues. Trimming cost V 0 bases and J 8 bases; bases outside gene matches: 2. CDR3 coding DNA: TGTGCCAGCAGCCAAGACAGGGGGCACGGCTACACCTTC. This gives the protein CASSQDRGHGYTF.

There are many counts of this clonotype. This chain uses TRBV20-1 with TRBJ2-5, with 11 bases that match TRBD2. With 0 bases clipped from V and 0 bases from J, the junction kept 9 bases outside the gene matches. CDR1 and CDR2 from the germline V gene are DFQATT and SNEGSKA (reference sequence). The CDR3 has 18 amino acids. The CDR3 sequence: CSARDGTSGFWYQETQYF. The CDR3 nucleotides are TGCAGTGCTAGAGATGGGACTAGCGGCTTCTGGTACCAAGAGACCCAGTACTTC.

This clonotype was counted ten times or more. V and J are TRBV20-1 and TRBJ2-5; 10 positions agree with TRBD2. V lost 1 base, J lost 4 bases, and 6 bases stayed unmatched. The CDR3 contains 15 residues. Per germline, CDR1 DFQATT and CDR2 SNEGSKA (reference sequence). CDR3 region: CSARGASGGGETQYF. The CDR3 bases are TGCAGTGCTAGAGGCGCTAGCGGGGGCGGAGAGACCCAGTACTTC.

This clonotype was seen ten or more times. This CDR3 reads CASTPWQGSTEAFF. For the CDR3, the DNA is TGTGCCAGCACACCCTGGCAGGGCAGCACTGAAGCTTTCTTT. The chain carries TRBV3-1 and TRBJ1-1; D perhaps matches TRBD1 (5 bases). This CDR3 has 14 amino acids. The germline V gene has CDR1 LGHDT and CDR2 YNNKEL (reference sequence). The ends were cut back, 7 bases at V and 4 bases at J, with 16 bases in the middle.

The sample holds many counts of this clonotype. The chain recombines TRBV12-3 or TRBV12-4 with TRBJ2-2; tentative D call: TRBD2 (8 bases). The V end was cut by 6 bases, the J end by 2 bases, with 16 bases between. The CDR3 has 16 amino acids. The CDR3 sequence: CASSKGAGGNTGELFF. CDR3 coding DNA: TGTGCCAGCAGCAAGGGGGCGGGGGGAAACACCGGGGAGCTGTTTTTT.

The table lists this clonotype with a few counts. V is TRBV3-1 and J is TRBJ2-2; D call uncertain. Germline CDR1 LGHDT, CDR2 YNNKEL (reference sequence). The CDR3 is 17 residues long. Trimming cost V 0 bases and J 5 bases, with 16 bases left between them. The CDR3 nucleotides read TGTGCCAGCAGCCAAGATAGGAGACTTCCGAGGACCGGGGAGCTGTTTTTT. This translates into CASSQDRRLPRTGELFF. Variable domain in full (rest from reference TRBV3-1 and TRBJ2-2): DTAVSQTPKYLVTQMGNDKSIKCEQNLGHDTMYWYKQDSKKFLKIMFSYNNKELIINETVPNRFSPKSPDKAHLNLHINSLELGDSAVYFCASSQDRRLPRTGELFFGEGSRLTVL.

This clonotype was counted many times. This chain joins TRBV6-2 or TRBV6-3 and TRBJ2-7; D unclear. This CDR3 contains 14 residues. Per germline, CDR1 MNHEY and CDR2 SVGEGT. The V end was cut by 4 bases, the J end by 1 base, with 11 bases between. The CDR3 here is CASSFRPRSYEQYF. DNA of the CDR3: TGTGCCAGCAGTTTTCGGCCTAGATCCTACGAGCAGTACTTC.